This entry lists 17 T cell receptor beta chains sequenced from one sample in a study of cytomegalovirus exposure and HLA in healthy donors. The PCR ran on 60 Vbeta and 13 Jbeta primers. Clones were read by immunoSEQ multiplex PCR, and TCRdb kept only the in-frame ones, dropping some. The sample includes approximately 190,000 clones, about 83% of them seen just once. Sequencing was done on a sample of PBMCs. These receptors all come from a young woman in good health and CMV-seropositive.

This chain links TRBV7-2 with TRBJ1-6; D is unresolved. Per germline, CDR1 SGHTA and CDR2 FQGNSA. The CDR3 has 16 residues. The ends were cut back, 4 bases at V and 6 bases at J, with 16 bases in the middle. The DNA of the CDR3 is TGTGCCAGCAGCTCTAAGTTGACCGGACTTAATTCACCCCTCCACTTT. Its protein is CASSSKLTGLNSPLHF. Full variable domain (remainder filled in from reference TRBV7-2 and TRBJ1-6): GAGVSQSPSNKVTEKGKDVELRCDPISGHTALYWYRQSLGQGLEFLIYFQGNSAPDKSGLPSDRFSAERTGGSVSTLTIQRTQQEDSAVYLCASSSKLTGLNSPLHFGNGTRLTVT.

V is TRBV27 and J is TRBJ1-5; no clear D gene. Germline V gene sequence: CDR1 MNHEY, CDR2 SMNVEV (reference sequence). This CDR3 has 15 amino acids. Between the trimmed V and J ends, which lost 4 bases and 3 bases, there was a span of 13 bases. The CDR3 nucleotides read TGTGCCAGCAGTTCGCTGGCCCTCAACAATCAGCCCCAGCATTTT. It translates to CASSSLALNNQPQHF.

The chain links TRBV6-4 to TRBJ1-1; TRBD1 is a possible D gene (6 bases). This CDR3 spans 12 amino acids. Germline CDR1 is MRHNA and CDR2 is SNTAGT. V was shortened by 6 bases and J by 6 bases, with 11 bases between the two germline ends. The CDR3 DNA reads TGTGCCAGCAGCAAAACAGGGTCTGAAGCTTTCTTT. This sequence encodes CASSKTGSEAFF.

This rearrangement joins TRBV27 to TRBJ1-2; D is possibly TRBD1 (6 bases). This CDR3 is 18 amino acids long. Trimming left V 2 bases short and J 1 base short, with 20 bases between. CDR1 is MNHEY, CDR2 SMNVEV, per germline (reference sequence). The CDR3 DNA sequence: TGTGCCAGCAGTTTAATAGCGGGGGCAGGAGTGAGTAACTATGGCTACACCTTC. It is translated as CASSLIAGAGVSNYGYTF.

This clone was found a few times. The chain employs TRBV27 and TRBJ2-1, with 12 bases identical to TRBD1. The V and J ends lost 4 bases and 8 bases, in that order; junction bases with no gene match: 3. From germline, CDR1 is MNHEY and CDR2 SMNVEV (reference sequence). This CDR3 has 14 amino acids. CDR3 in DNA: TGTGCCAGCAGTTACGGGACAGGGGGCGATGAGCAGTTCTTC. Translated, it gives CASSYGTGGDEQFF.

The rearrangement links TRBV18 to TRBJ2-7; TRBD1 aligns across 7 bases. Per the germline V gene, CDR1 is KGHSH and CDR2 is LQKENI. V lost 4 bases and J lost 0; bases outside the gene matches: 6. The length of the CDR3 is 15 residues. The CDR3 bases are TGTGCCAGCTCACGGGGACAGACCAGCTCCTACGAGCAGTACTTC. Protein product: CASSRGQTSSYEQYF.

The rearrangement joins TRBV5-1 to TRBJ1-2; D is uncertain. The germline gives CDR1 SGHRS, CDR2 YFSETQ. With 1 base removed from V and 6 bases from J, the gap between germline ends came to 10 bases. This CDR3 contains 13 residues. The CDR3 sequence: CASSLSGGDGYTF. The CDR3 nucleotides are TGCGCCAGCAGCTTGAGCGGTGGTGATGGCTACACCTTC.

The chain's CDR3 is CASSLQGWGSYEQYF. CDR3 coding DNA: TGTGCCAGCAGCTTGCAGGGGTGGGGCTCCTACGAGCAGTACTTC. The chain carries TRBV5-5 and TRBJ2-7, with a weak D call TRBD1 (6 bases). Between the trimmed V and J ends, which lost 1 base and 0 bases, there was a span of 11 bases. The length of the CDR3 is 15 residues. Germline CDR1 is SGHKS and CDR2 is YYEKEE (reference sequence).

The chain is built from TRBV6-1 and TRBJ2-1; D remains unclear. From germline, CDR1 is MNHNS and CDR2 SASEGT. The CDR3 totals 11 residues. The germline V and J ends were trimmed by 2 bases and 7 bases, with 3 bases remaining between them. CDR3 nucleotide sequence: TGTGCCAGCAGTGAACGGAATGAGCAGTTCTTC. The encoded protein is CASSERNEQFF.

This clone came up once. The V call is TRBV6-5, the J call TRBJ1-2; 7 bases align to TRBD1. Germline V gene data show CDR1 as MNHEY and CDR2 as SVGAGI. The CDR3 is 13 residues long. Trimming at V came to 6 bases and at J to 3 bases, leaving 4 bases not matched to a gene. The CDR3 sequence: CASRMTGYYGYTF. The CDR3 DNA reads TGTGCCAGCAGAATGACAGGGTACTATGGCTACACCTTC.

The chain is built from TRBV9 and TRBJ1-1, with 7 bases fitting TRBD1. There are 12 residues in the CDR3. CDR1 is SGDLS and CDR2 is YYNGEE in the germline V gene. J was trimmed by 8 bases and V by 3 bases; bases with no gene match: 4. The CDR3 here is CASSGSTGEAFF. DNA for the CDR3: TGTGCCAGCAGCGGATCGACAGGGGAAGCTTTCTTT.

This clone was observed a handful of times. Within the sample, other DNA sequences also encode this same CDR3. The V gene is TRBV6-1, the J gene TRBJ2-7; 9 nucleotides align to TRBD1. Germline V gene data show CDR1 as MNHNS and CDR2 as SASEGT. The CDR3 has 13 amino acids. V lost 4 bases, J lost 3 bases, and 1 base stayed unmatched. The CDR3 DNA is TGTGCCAGCAGTGCGACAGGGGGCTACGAGCAGTACTTC. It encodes CASSATGGYEQYF.

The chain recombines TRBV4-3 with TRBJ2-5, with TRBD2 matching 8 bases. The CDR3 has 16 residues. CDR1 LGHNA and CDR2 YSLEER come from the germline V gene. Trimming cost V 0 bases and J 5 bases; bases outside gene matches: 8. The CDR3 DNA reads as TGCGCCAGCAGCCAAGATAGAGGACTAGCTTACGAGACCCAGTACTTC. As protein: CASSQDRGLAYETQYF.

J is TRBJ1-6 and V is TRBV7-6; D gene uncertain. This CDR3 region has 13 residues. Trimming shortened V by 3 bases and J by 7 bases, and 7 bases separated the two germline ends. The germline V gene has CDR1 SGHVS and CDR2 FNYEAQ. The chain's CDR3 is CASSLKENSPLHF. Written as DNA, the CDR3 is TGTGCCAGCAGCTTGAAGGAGAATTCACCCCTCCACTTT.

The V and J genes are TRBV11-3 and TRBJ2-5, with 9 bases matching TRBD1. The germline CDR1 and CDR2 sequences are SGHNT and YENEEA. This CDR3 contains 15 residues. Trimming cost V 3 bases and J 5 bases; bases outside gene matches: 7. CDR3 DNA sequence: TGTGCCAGCAGCTTTCCCTGGACAGGGGCGGAGACCCAGTACTTC. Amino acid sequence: CASSFPWTGAETQYF.

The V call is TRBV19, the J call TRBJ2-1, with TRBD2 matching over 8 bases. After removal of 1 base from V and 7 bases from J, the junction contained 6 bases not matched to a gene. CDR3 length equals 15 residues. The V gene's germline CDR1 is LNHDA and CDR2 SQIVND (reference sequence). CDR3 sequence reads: CASSIAGGPRNEQFF. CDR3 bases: TGTGCCAGTAGTATAGCGGGAGGGCCGCGAAATGAGCAGTTCTTC.

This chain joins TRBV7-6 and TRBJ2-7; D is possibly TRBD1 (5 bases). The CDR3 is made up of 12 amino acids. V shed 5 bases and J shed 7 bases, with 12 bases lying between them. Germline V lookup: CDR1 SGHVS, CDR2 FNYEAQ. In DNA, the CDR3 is TGTGCCAGCAGCGCAGGCCGGACAGAGCAGTACTTC. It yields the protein CASSAGRTEQYF.